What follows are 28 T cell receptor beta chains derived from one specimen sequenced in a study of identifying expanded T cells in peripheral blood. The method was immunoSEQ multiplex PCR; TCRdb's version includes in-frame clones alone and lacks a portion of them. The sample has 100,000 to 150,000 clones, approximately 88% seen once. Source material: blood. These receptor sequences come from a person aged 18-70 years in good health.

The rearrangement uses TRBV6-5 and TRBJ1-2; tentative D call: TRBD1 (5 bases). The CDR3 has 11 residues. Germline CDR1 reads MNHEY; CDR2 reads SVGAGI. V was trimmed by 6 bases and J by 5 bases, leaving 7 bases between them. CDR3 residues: CASRDIYGYTF. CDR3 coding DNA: TGTGCCAGCAGGGACATATATGGCTACACCTTC.

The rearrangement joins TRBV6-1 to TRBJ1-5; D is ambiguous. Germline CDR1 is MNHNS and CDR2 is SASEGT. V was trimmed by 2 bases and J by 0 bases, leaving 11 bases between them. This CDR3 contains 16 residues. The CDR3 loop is CASSERRAYSNQPQHF. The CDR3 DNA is TGTGCCAGCAGTGAAAGGAGGGCATATAGCAATCAGCCCCAGCATTTT.

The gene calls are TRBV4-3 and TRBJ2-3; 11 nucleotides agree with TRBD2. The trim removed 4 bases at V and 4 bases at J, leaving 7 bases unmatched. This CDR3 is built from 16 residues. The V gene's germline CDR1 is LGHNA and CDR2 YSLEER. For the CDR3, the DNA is TGCGCCAGCAGCCCGCAGATAGCGGGGGGGCCAGATACGCAGTATTTT. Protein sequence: CASSPQIAGGPDTQYF.

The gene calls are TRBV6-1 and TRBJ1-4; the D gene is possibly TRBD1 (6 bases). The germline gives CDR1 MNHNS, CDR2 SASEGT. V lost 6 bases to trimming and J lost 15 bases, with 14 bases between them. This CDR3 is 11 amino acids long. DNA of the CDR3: TGTGCCAGCAGAATGGGGGGCAGGGTGTTTTTT. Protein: CASRMGGRVFF.

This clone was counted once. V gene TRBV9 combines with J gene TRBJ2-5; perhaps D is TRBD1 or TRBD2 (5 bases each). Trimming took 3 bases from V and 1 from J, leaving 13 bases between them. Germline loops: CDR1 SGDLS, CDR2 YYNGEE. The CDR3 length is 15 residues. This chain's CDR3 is CASSGEGRPQETQYF. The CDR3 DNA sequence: TGTGCCAGCAGCGGTGAGGGGCGCCCCCAAGAGACCCAGTACTTC.

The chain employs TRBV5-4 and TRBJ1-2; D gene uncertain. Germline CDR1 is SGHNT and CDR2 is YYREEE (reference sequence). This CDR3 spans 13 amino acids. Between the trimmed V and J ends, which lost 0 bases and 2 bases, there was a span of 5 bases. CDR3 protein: CASSLDGNYGYTF. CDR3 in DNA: TGTGCCAGCAGCTTGGACGGGAACTATGGCTACACCTTC.

CDR3 sequence: CASSLEGKGAYEQYF. The CDR3 DNA follows: TGTGCCAGCAGTTTAGAGGGAAAGGGGGCCTACGAGCAGTACTTC. The chain joins TRBV27 to TRBJ2-7; D perhaps matches TRBD1 (6 bases). CDR1 MNHEY and CDR2 SMNVEV come from the germline V gene (reference sequence). V was pared by 2 bases and J by 2 bases, with 13 bases between. The CDR3 runs 15 residues.

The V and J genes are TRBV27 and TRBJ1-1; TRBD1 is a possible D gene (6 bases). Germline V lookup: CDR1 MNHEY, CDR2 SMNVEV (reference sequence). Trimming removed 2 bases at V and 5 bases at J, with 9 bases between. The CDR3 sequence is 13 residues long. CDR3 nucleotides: TGTGCCAGCAGTTTAATGGGACAAACTGAAGCTTTCTTT. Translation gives CASSLMGQTEAFF.

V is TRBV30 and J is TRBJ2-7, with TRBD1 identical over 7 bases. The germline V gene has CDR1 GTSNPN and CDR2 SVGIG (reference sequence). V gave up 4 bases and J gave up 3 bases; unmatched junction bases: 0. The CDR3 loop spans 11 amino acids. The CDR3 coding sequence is TGTGCCTGGAACAGGGGCTACGAGCAGTACTTC. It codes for CAWNRGYEQYF. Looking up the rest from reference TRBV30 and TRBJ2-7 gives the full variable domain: SQTIHQWPATLVQPVGSPLSLECTVEGTSNPNLYWYRQAAGRGLQLLFYSVGIGQISSEVPQNLSASRPQDRQFILSSKKLLLSDSGFYLCAWNRGYEQYFGPGTRLTVT.

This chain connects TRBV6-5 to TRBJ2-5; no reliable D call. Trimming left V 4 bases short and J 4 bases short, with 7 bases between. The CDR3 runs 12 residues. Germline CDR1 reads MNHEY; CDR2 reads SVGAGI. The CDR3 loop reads CASSWPGETQYF. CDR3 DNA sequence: TGTGCCAGCAGTTGGCCGGGAGAGACCCAGTACTTC.

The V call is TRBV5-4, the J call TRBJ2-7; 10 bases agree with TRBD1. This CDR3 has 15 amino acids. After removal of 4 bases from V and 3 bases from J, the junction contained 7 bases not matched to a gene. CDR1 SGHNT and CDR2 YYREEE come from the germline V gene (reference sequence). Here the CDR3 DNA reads TGTGCCAGCAGCGGGGGACAGGGGCTAAACTACGAGCAGTACTTC. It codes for CASSGGQGLNYEQYF.

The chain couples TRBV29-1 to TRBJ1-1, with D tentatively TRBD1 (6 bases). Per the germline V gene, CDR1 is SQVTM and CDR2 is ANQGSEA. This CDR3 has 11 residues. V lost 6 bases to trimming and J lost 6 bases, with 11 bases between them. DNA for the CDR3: TGCAGCGTAGACAGGTACCCTGAAGCTTTCTTT. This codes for CSVDRYPEAFF.

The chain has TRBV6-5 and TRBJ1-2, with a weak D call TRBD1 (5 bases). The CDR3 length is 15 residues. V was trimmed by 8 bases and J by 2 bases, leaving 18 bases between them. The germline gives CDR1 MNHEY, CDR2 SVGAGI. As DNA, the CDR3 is TGTGCCAGCGGGGAGAAGGGGTCGGGCAACTATGGCTACACCTTC. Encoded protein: CASGEKGSGNYGYTF.

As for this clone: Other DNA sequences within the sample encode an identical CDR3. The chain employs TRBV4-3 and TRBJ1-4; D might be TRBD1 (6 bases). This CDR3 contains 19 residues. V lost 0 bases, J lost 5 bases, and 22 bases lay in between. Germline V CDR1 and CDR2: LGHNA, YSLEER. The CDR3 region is CASSQEGSGGAGSNEKLFF. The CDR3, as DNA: TGCGCCAGCAGCCAAGAGGGGTCGGGGGGCGCAGGCTCCAATGAAAAACTGTTTTTT.

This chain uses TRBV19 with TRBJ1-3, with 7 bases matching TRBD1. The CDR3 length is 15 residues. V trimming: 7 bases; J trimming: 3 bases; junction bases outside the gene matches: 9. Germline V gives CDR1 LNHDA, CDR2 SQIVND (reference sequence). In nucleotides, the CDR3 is TGTGCCAGTAACAGGGGACTCGACGGTGGAAACACCATATATTTT. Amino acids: CASNRGLDGGNTIYF. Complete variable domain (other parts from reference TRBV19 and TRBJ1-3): DGGITQSPKYLFRKEGQNVTLSCEQNLNHDAMYWYRQDPGQGLRLIYYSQIVNDFQKGDIAEGYSVSREKKESFPLTVTSAQKNPTAFYLCASNRGLDGGNTIYFGEGSWLTVV.

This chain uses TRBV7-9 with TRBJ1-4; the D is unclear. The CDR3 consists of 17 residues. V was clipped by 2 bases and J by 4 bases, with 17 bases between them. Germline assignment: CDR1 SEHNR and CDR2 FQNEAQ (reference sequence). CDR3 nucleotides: TGTGCCAGCAGCTTATCTTCCAGCGTCGGGTTTAATGAAAAACTGTTTTTT. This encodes CASSLSSSVGFNEKLFF.

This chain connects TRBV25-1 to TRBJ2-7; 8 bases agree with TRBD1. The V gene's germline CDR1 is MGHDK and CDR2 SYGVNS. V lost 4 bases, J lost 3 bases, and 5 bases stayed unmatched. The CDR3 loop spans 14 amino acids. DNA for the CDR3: TGTGCCAGCAGTGGCGGACAGGGTAACTACGAGCAGTACTTC. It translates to CASSGGQGNYEQYF.

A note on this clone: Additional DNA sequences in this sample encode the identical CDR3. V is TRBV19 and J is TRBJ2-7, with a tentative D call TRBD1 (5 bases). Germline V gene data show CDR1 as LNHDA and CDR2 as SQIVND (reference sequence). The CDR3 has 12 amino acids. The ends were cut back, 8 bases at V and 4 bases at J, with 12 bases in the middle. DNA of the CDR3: TGTGCCAGTCTAGGGGATCGGTACGAGCAGTACTTC. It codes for CASLGDRYEQYF. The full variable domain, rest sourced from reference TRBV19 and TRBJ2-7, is DGGITQSPKYLFRKEGQNVTLSCEQNLNHDAMYWYRQDPGQGLRLIYYSQIVNDFQKGDIAEGYSVSREKKESFPLTVTSAQKNPTAFYLCASLGDRYEQYFGPGTRLTVT.

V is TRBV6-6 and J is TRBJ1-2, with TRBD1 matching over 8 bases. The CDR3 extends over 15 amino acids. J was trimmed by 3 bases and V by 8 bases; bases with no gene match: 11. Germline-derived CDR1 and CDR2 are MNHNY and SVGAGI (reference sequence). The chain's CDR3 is CASELRRGRHYGYTF. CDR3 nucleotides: TGTGCCAGCGAGTTACGCAGGGGGCGCCACTATGGCTACACCTTC.

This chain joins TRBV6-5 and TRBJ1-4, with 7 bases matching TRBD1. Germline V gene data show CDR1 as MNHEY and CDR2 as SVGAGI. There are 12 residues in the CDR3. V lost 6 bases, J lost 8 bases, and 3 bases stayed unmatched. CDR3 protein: CASSQDREKLFF. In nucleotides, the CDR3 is TGTGCCAGCAGCCAGGACAGGGAAAAACTGTTTTTT.

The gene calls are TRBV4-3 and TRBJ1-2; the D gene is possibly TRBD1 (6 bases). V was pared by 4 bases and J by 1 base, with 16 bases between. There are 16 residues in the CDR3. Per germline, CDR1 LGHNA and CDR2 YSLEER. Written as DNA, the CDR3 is TGCGCCAGCAGCCTCTTGGGGGGCTCCAGTAACTATGGCTACACCTTC. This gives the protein CASSLLGGSSNYGYTF.

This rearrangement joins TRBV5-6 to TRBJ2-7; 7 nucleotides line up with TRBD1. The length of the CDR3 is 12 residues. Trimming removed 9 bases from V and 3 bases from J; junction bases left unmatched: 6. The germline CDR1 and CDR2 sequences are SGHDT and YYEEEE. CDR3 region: CATTGQLYEQYF. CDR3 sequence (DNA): TGTGCCACCACGGGACAGCTCTACGAGCAGTACTTC.

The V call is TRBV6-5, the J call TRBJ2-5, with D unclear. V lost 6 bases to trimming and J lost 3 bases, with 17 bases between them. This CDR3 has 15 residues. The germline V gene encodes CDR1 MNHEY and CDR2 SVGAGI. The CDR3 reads CASSHWAFGEETQYF. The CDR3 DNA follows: TGTGCCAGCAGCCACTGGGCGTTTGGGGAAGAGACCCAGTACTTC.

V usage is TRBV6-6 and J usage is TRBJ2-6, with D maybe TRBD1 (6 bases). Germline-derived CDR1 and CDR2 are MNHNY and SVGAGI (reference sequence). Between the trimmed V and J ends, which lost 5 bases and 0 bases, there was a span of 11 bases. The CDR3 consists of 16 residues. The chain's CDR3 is CASSRDTSSGANVLTF. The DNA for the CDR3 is TGTGCCAGCAGTCGGGACACGAGCTCTGGGGCCAACGTCCTGACTTTC.

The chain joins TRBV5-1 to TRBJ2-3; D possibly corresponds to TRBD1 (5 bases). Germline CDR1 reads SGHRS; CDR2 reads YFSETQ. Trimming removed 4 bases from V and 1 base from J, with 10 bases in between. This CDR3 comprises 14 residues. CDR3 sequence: CASSLTGRTDTQYF. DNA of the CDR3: TGCGCCAGCAGCCTCACAGGACGCACAGATACGCAGTATTTT. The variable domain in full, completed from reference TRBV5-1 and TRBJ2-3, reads KAGVTQTPRYLIKTRGQQVTLSCSPISGHRSVSWYQQTPGQGLQFLFEYFSETQRNKGNFPGRFSGRQFSNSRSEMNVSTLELGDSALYLCASSLTGRTDTQYFGPGTRLTVL.

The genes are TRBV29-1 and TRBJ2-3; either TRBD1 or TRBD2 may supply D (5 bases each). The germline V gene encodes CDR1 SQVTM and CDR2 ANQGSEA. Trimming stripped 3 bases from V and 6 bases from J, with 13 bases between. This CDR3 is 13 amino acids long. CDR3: CSVDLFREDTQYF. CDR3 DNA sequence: TGCAGCGTTGACCTTTTCAGGGAGGATACGCAGTATTTT.

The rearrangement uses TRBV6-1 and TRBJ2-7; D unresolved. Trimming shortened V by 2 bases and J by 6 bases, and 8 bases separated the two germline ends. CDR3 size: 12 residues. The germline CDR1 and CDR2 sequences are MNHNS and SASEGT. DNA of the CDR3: TGTGCCAGCAGTGAATTCGGGCGCGAGCAGTACTTC. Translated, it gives CASSEFGREQYF.

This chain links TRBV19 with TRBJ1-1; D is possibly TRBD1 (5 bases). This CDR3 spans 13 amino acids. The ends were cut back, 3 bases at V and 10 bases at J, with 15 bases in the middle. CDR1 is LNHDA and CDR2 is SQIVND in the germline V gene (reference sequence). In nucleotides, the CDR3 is TGTGCCAGTAGTATTGTCAGCCGGCAGGGAGCTTTCTTT. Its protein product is CASSIVSRQGAFF. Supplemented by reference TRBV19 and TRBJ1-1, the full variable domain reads DGGITQSPKYLFRKEGQNVTLSCEQNLNHDAMYWYRQDPGQGLRLIYYSQIVNDFQKGDIAEGYSVSREKKESFPLTVTSAQKNPTAFYLCASSIVSRQGAFFGQGTRLTVV.